A single sample is the source of the 14 T cell receptor beta chains below, sequenced in a study of blood T cells in healthy people across ages. A sample-barcoded 5' primer and a J-beta primer mix were used in a second PCR of roughly 6 to 11 cycles. TCRdb independently ran MiXCR on the 5' RACE reads; one entry per CDR3 protein. The sample holds 550,000 to 750,000 distinct CDR3 sequences; 20% to 25% are singletons and the top ten take roughly 3.6%. Sequenced: blood. The receptors stem from a man between 65 and 85 years old in good health.

A few counts support this clonotype. This chain links TRBV20-1 with TRBJ2-1; 12 bases align to TRBD2. The V segment lost 1 base and the J segment 1 base; nucleotides outside the gene matches: 5. This CDR3 has 17 residues. Germline V CDR1 and CDR2: DFQATT, SNEGSKA (reference sequence). In DNA, the CDR3 is TGCAGTGCTAGAGGACTAGCGGGAGAAAAATCCTACAATGAGCAGTTCTTC. As protein: CSARGLAGEKSYNEQFF.

In nucleotides, the CDR3 is TGTGCCAGCAGCCTCCCCCTCGGCAGGACAACTAATGAAAAACTGTTTTTT. Residues: CASSLPLGRTTNEKLFF. The gene calls are TRBV7-9 and TRBJ1-4; D unresolved. CDR3 length: 17 residues. CDR1 is SEHNR, CDR2 FQNEAQ, per germline (reference sequence). V was pared by 5 bases and J by 0 bases, with 16 bases between.

This clonotype was counted between two and nine times. The chain is built from TRBV7-9 and TRBJ2-3, with D hard to call. Germline assignment: CDR1 SEHNR and CDR2 FQNEAQ (reference sequence). CDR3 size: 16 residues. V was cut by 0 bases and J by 2 bases, with 12 bases left in between. The CDR3 DNA follows: TGTGCCAGCAGCTTAGCCCTAGGGATCCTCACAGATACGCAGTATTTT. Its translation is CASSLALGILTDTQYF.

DNA of the CDR3: TGCAGCGTTTTAAGGGATACGACCTACGAGCAGTACTTC. Protein: CSVLRDTTYEQYF. J is TRBJ2-7 and V is TRBV29-1; no definite D call. The V end was cut by 5 bases, the J end by 2 bases, with 13 bases between. CDR1 is SQVTM, CDR2 ANQGSEA, per germline. This CDR3 has 13 amino acids.

J is TRBJ2-5 and V is TRBV5-6, with D perhaps matching TRBD2 (6 bases). Germline assignment: CDR1 SGHDT and CDR2 YYEEEE. The V end was cut by 1 base, the J end by 1 base, with 11 bases between. The CDR3 extends over 15 amino acids. The chain's CDR3 is CASSLYGSGQETQYF. The DNA of the CDR3 is TGTGCCAGCAGCTTGTACGGTAGCGGCCAAGAGACCCAGTACTTC.

The V gene is TRBV5-1, the J gene TRBJ2-3; 7 positions match TRBD1. The CDR3 spans 14 residues. V dropped 4 bases and J dropped 5; count of bases not matched to a gene: 7. Germline V CDR1 and CDR2: SGHRS, YFSETQ. DNA for the CDR3: TGCGCCAGCAGCAAACCGACAGGGCTAGATACGCAGTATTTT. It is translated as CASSKPTGLDTQYF.

The chain links TRBV27 to TRBJ2-1, with a weak D call TRBD2 (6 bases). The ends were cut back, 2 bases at V and 7 bases at J, with 15 bases in the middle. Germline V gives CDR1 MNHEY, CDR2 SMNVEV (reference sequence). The CDR3 is 15 amino acids. CDR3: CASSLGLARGNEQFF. In DNA, the CDR3 is TGTGCCAGCAGTTTAGGGCTAGCGAGAGGGAATGAGCAGTTCTTC.

The chain couples TRBV12-3 or TRBV12-4 to TRBJ2-7; D ambiguous. CDR3 length: 14 residues. Trimming took off 6 bases at V and 3 bases at J, with 15 bases between the two ends. CDR3 in amino acids: CASSSLGPHYEQYF. In nucleotides, the CDR3 is TGTGCCAGCAGCTCACTCGGGCCGCACTACGAGCAGTACTTC.

This clonotype has more than one count but fewer than ten. The chain couples TRBV5-1 to TRBJ2-2; possible D gene TRBD1, 6 bases. The CDR3 has 14 residues. Deletions cut 4 bases from V and 4 bases from J, with 11 bases between. The germline V gene encodes CDR1 SGHRS and CDR2 YFSETQ. The CDR3 protein is CASSLLTGTGELFF. As DNA, the CDR3 is TGCGCCAGCAGCCTACTGACAGGCACCGGGGAGCTGTTTTTT.

The table lists this clonotype with many counts. This rearrangement joins TRBV28 to TRBJ2-5; D might be TRBD1 or TRBD2, each matching 5 bases. Germline values: CDR1 MDHEN, CDR2 SYDVKM. This CDR3 comprises 13 residues. With 6 bases removed from V and 1 base from J, the gap between germline ends came to 9 bases. CDR3 in amino acids: CASRGDPQETQYF. CDR3 bases: TGTGCCAGCAGAGGGGACCCCCAAGAGACCCAGTACTTC. The entire variable domain, with the rest obtained from reference TRBV28 and TRBJ2-5, is as follows: DVKVTQSSRYLVKRTGEKVFLECVQDMDHENMFWYRQDPGLGLRLIYFSYDVKMKEKGDIPEGYSVSREKKERFSLILESASTNQTSMYLCASRGDPQETQYFGPGTRLLVL.

This clonotype was found a few times. The chain has TRBV6-1 and TRBJ2-2; TRBD1 matches 7 bases. Germline V gene lookup returns CDR1 MNHNS and CDR2 SASEGT. The length of the CDR3 is 16 residues. V shed 6 bases, J shed 1 base, and the junction held 8 bases outside the gene matches. This chain's CDR3 is CASRKPRDRNTGELFF. The CDR3 DNA is TGTGCCAGCAGGAAGCCCCGGGACAGGAACACCGGGGAGCTGTTTTTT.

This clonotype has a handful of counts. V gene TRBV3-1 combines with J gene TRBJ1-1; D not certain. Trimming took off 1 base at V and 4 bases at J, with 13 bases between the two ends. The germline V gene has CDR1 LGHDT and CDR2 YNNKEL (reference sequence). CDR3 size: 15 residues. The CDR3 region has the DNA TGTGCCAGCAGCCAAGTGCGTCTGAAGGGCACTGAAGCTTTCTTT. Translated: CASSQVRLKGTEAFF.

This clonotype came up a few times. This chain uses TRBV21-1 with TRBJ2-5; TRBD2, the D gene given by the table, was not confirmed from the DNA. The DNA end is a closer match to TRBJ2-1, so the J assignment may be wrong. TRBV21-1 is labeled a pseudogene. The CDR3 contains 15 residues. The CDR3 is CASSRTSGVHNEQFF. The CDR3 nucleotides read TGTGCCAGCAGCCGGACTAGCGGGGTCCACAATGAGCAGTTCTTC.

The chain combines TRBV5-5 with TRBJ2-1; the D call may be TRBD1 or TRBD2 (5 bases each). This CDR3 has 16 residues. Trimming left V 0 bases short and J 2 bases short, with 12 bases between. CDR1 and CDR2 from the germline V gene are SGHKS and YYEKEE (reference sequence). CDR3 sequence (DNA): TGTGCCAGCAGCTTGGGGGGGACCGACACCTACAATGAGCAGTTCTTC. As protein: CASSLGGTDTYNEQFF. Drawing the rest from reference TRBV5-5 and TRBJ2-1, the complete variable domain is DAGVTQSPTHLIKTRGQQVTLRCSPISGHKSVSWYQQVLGQGPQFIFQYYEKEERGRGNFPDRFSARQFPNYSSELNVNALLLGDSALYLCASSLGGTDTYNEQFFGPGTRLTVL.